The 14 T cell receptor beta chains presented below share a single source sample, sequenced in a study of patients and donors after allogeneic stem cell transplantation (dated by TCRdb to the early 2020s). Preparation of the library involved RT-PCR. Sequencing instrument: NextSeq 550. Starting from the raw public reads, TCRdb applied fastp trimming at Q25, assembled clones with MiXCR and retained in-frame beta chains. Each record represents a unique CDR3 protein, reported with the most common genes and DNA among its rows. A total of 12,000 or so distinct CDR3 sequences appear in this sample, under 30% of them only once. The top ten hold less than 60% of the sample. What was sequenced was blood, either unsorted or a sorted T cell fraction (not recorded which). The receptor set was obtained from a human donor who was either an allogeneic HSCT recipient or a stem cell or donor lymphocyte infusion donor (not recorded which). It is not recorded whose cells these are; they may come from a transplant donor.

This clonotype appeared a few times. The chain couples TRBV7-2 to TRBJ1-5; TRBD1 might be the D (5 bases). Germline V CDR1 and CDR2: SGHTA, FQGNSA. Trimming removed 1 base at V and 2 bases at J, with 9 bases between. This CDR3 is 15 amino acids long. The CDR3 DNA reads as TGTGCCAGCAGCTTAGGGGGACGGGGCAATCAGCCCCAGCATTTT. Protein product: CASSLGGRGNQPQHF.

By share, this clonotype ranks as hyperexpanded. V usage is TRBV27 and J usage is TRBJ1-2, with 7 bases matching TRBD1. The V segment lost 7 bases and the J segment 6 bases; nucleotides outside the gene matches: 14. This CDR3 has 15 residues. Germline V gives CDR1 MNHEY, CDR2 SMNVEV (reference sequence). The CDR3 sequence is CASTPSPGGRDGYTF. In nucleotides, the CDR3 is TGTGCCAGCACCCCGTCCCCAGGGGGGAGGGATGGCTACACCTTC.

This clonotype was observed a handful of times. The gene calls are TRBV11-2 and TRBJ1-6; 9 nucleotides line up with TRBD1. Germline V gene sequence: CDR1 SGHAT, CDR2 FQNNGV. The ends lost 4 bases at V and 9 bases at J; junction bases unmatched: 4. CDR3 size: 14 residues. The CDR3 DNA reads TGTGCCAGCAGCTCGGGACAGGGCTCTTCACCCCTCCACTTT. Translation gives CASSSGQGSSPLHF.

The chain combines TRBV4-2 with TRBJ2-2, with D possibly matching TRBD1 (6 bases). The germline CDR1 and CDR2 sequences are LGHNA and YNFKEQ. Trimming shortened V by 5 bases and J by 6 bases, and 10 bases separated the two germline ends. The CDR3 spans 13 residues. The CDR3 DNA follows: TGTGCCAGCAGCTCTACAGGGTCCGGGGAGCTGTTTTTT. This translates into CASSSTGSGELFF.

The CDR3 loop is CSARQGISDGYTF. As DNA, the CDR3 is TGCAGTGCAAGACAGGGGATCTCTGATGGCTACACCTTC. V gene TRBV20-1 combines with J gene TRBJ1-2, with 8 bases identical to TRBD1. The germline gives CDR1 DFQATT, CDR2 SNEGSKA (reference sequence). With V trimmed by 6 bases and J by 6 bases, 9 bases remained unmatched. This CDR3 has 13 residues.

This chain connects TRBV12-3 or TRBV12-4 to TRBJ1-5; 7 bases line up with TRBD1. Unmatched junction bases numbered 6, after V lost 6 bases and J lost 4 bases. The CDR3 contains 14 residues. The CDR3 sequence is CASSLTGRNQPQHF. Written as DNA, the CDR3 is TGTGCCAGCAGCCTGACAGGGAGGAATCAGCCCCAGCATTTT.

This clonotype was observed a handful of times. V and J are TRBV15 and TRBJ1-1; 9 bases match TRBD1. The germline gives CDR1 LNHNV, CDR2 YYDKDF (reference sequence). With V trimmed by 4 bases and J by 6 bases, 15 bases remained unmatched. The CDR3 has 17 amino acids. The CDR3 DNA follows: TGTGCCACCAGCACACCTGGGACAGGGCCGCGGGGGGCTGAAGCTTTCTTT. Translating gives CATSTPGTGPRGAEAFF.

The chain has TRBV15 and TRBJ1-2; D remains ambiguous. Per germline, CDR1 LNHNV and CDR2 YYDKDF (reference sequence). Trimming stripped 2 bases from V and 4 bases from J, with 14 bases between. There are 15 residues in the CDR3. This CDR3 is CATSRPWSDFYGYTF. Here the CDR3 DNA reads TGTGCCACCAGCAGACCCTGGAGTGATTTCTATGGCTACACCTTC.

The chain recombines TRBV4-3 with TRBJ2-7; 8 nucleotides line up with TRBD1. Germline V gene sequence: CDR1 LGHNA, CDR2 YSLEER. V dropped 0 bases and J dropped 3; count of bases not matched to a gene: 4. The CDR3 is 15 residues long. The CDR3 protein is CASSQDGRGLYEQYF. The CDR3, as DNA: TGCGCCAGCAGCCAAGATGGCAGGGGGCTCTACGAGCAGTACTTC.

CDR3 bases: TGTGCCAGCAGTTACCAACTCGGAGCTTTCTTT. Encoded protein: CASSYQLGAFF. The chain carries TRBV6-2 or TRBV6-3 and TRBJ1-1; D unclear. The CDR3 covers 11 residues. The ends were cut back, 2 bases at V and 10 bases at J, with 8 bases in the middle. The V gene's germline CDR1 is MNHEY and CDR2 SVGEGT.

The chain joins TRBV10-3 to TRBJ2-3; TRBD1 might be the D (6 bases). Germline V gene data show CDR1 as ENHRY and CDR2 as SYGVKD. The ends were cut back, 0 bases at V and 1 base at J, with 11 bases in the middle. The CDR3 consists of 16 residues. The CDR3 loop is CAISESTSGGTDTQYF. In DNA form, the CDR3 reads TGTGCCATCAGTGAGTCGACGTCAGGGGGCACAGATACGCAGTATTTT.

V is TRBV7-2 and J is TRBJ1-1; the D is unclear. CDR1 and CDR2 (germline): SGHTA, FQGNSA. CDR3 length: 11 amino acids. Trimming removed 2 bases at V and 6 bases at J, with 4 bases between. CDR3 sequence (DNA): TGTGCCAGCAGCTTAAGGTCTGAAGCTTTCTTT. Translating gives CASSLRSEAFF.

This clonotype came up a few times. Mismatch with germline at one junction end may stem from a read error. The J gene is TRBJ1-1, the V gene TRBV12-3 or TRBV12-4; D gene ambiguous. This CDR3 has 13 amino acids. As DNA, the CDR3 is TGTGCCAGCAGTTTAAGGGAGAACACTGAAGCTTCCTTT. This translates into CASSLRENTEASF.

This clonotype has more than one count but fewer than ten. CDR3 region: CASRRTRGGGYTF. CDR3 nucleotide sequence: TGTGCCAGCAGGCGTACCAGGGGAGGTGGCTACACCTTC. The rearrangement uses TRBV7-2 and TRBJ1-2; D is perhaps TRBD1 (6 bases). Germline-derived CDR1 and CDR2 are SGHTA and FQGNSA. The germline V and J ends were trimmed by 6 bases and 7 bases, with 15 bases remaining between them. This CDR3 has 13 amino acids.